These T cell receptor beta chains were read from a single sample in a study of T cell repertoires in cytomegalovirus infection. The antigens these receptors bind are not known. TCRdb passed the reads through MiXCR, listing each CDR3 protein once. The repertoire has a few hundred thousand distinct CDR3 sequences, about 20% of them found once; the top ten carry approximately 19%. The material was cultured PBMCs, obtained from culture after CMV antigen stimulation. The receptors were gathered from a human donor in good health (CMV status not recorded). Some clones in this sample may be carry-over from other donors' samples. CDR3s leave out the opening cysteine and the closing phenylalanine or tryptophan. Only part of the rows carry a size: once, few, many, or a class if the clone is expanded.

>TRBV28|TRBJ1-5|many
ASSQGAFGH
>TRBV7-2|TRBJ1-1|NA
ASSRVRVDTEAF
>TRBV4-1|TRBJ1-4|few
ASSQVPTEDEKLF
>TRBV12-3/TRBV12-4|TRBJ2-2|many
ASSFGGTGELF
>TRBV4-3|TRBJ2-1|many
ASSQETGTPNEQF
>TRBV20-1|TRBJ2-1|few
SARALDLVSNEQF
>TRBV18|TRBJ2-7|NA
ASSPGRQGTHEQY
>TRBV29-1|TRBJ1-1|NA
SVTDRARAEAF
>TRBV20-1|TRBJ2-1|few
SARFSGLVDNEQF
>TRBV7-2|TRBJ2-3|many
ASSLAERDTQY
>TRBV10-3|TRBJ2-3|NA
AIRGGLSSTDTQY
>TRBV7-9|TRBJ2-5|many
ASSLARTSGGAKTQY
>TRBV7-2|TRBJ1-5|many
ASSQGGNQPQH
>TRBV24-1|TRBJ2-3|NA
ATSERSPTDTQY
>TRBV9|TRBJ2-1|NA
ASSVGSSGRAGEQF
>TRBV2|TRBJ2-1|NA
ASTRVFNEQF
>TRBV27|TRBJ1-1|few
ASSPPRGKGSNTEAF
>TRBV5-6|TRBJ2-1|NA
ASSLVGLTPYNEQF
>TRBV6-5|TRBJ2-5|few
ASSLDTEETQY
>TRBV6-5|TRBJ2-1|NA
ASSYQPGGGNEQF
>TRBV20-1|TRBJ2-7|few
SQPTGTGHEQY
>TRBV4-2|TRBJ2-2|many
ASSQNAGSTTGELF
>TRBV5-4|TRBJ2-1|NA
ASSLGGLAGTNEQI
>TRBV4-2|TRBJ2-1|NA
ASSQTSGRAAEQF
>TRBV7-9|TRBJ2-1|many
ASLTSGTFNEQF
>TRBV7-9|TRBJ2-1|NA
ASSLGSRYNEQF
>TRBV9|TRBJ1-2|NA
ASSAPTGTDYGYT
>TRBV6-2/TRBV6-3|TRBJ1-2|few
ASTNSRGTNYGYT
>TRBV6-5|TRBJ1-2|NA
ASSYGRADYGYT
>TRBV19|TRBJ2-5|few
ASSPPGPPKETQY
>TRBV7-9|TRBJ2-3|NA
ASSPRGLAGVGDTQY
>TRBV4-1|TRBJ2-7|NA
ASSLEGLQSYEQY
>TRBV3-1|TRBJ2-5|few
ASSQGSGQETQY
>TRBV20-1|TRBJ2-1|NA
SARARGLSGAYNEQF
>TRBV7-9|TRBJ2-1|NA
ASSPTRVYEQF
>TRBV12-3/TRBV12-4|TRBJ2-1|once
ASTSNEQF
>TRBV6-5|TRBJ1-1|NA
ACSGQNTEAF
>TRBV24-1|TRBJ2-5|NA
ATSDATGSDQETQY
>TRBV9|TRBJ2-2|many
ASSVEAVSYTGELF
>TRBV6-6|TRBJ1-2|NA
ASSYSSGGLNYGYT
>TRBV19|TRBJ2-2|few
ASSIALSRGLYTGELF
>TRBV7-2|TRBJ1-6|many
ASSRDWGNSPLH
>TRBV25-1|TRBJ1-2|NA
ASSELGYGYT
>TRBV20-1|TRBJ1-5|few
SARDPRGGQPQH
>TRBV4-3|TRBJ1-1|NA
ASSQDVGTLNTEAF
>TRBV27|TRBJ2-4|once
ASSSRGTVNIQY
>TRBV6-5|TRBJ1-1|NA
ASFRGTMNTEAF
>TRBV20-1|TRBJ1-5|many
SAMDRLGNQPQH
>TRBV7-2|TRBJ1-2|many
ASSSREGQGYT
>TRBV30|TRBJ1-5|many
AWSGGTGNHQPQH
>TRBV12-3/TRBV12-4|TRBJ2-1|NA
ASSFQGDYPYNEQF
>TRBV6-5|TRBJ1-4|NA
ASSWGQGVATNEKLF
>TRBV19|TRBJ1-5|NA
ASRSLGASSNQPQH
>TRBV7-2|TRBJ1-5|many
ASSPGQGTGPQH
>TRBV7-9|TRBJ1-3|NA
ASSGRSGNTIY